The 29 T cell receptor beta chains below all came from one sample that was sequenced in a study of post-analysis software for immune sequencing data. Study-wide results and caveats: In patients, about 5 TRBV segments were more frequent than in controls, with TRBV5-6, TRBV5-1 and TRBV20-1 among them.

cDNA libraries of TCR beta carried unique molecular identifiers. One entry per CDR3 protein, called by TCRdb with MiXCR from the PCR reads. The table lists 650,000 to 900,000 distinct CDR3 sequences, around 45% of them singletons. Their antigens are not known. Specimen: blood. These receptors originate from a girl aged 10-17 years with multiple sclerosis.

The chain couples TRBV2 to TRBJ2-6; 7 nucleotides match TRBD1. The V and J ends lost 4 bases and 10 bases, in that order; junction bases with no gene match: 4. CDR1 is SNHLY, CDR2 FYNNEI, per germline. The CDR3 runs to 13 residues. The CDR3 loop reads CASSGDSPNVLTF. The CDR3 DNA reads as TGTGCCAGCAGTGGGGACAGTCCTAACGTCCTGACTTTC.

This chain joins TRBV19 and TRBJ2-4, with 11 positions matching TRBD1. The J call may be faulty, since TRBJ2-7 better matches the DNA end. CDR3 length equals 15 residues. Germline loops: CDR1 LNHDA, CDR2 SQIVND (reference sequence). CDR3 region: CASSVGQGASYEQYF. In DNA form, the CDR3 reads TGTGCCAGTAGTGTAGGACAGGGGGCCTCCTACGAGCAGTACTTC.

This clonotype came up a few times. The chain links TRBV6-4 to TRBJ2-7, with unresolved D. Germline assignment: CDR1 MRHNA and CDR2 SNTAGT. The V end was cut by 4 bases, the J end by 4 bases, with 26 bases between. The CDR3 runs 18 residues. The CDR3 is CASSVLGSIKVNEYEQYF. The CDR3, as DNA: TGTGCCAGCAGTGTTCTTGGGTCGATCAAGGTAAACGAGTACGAGCAGTACTTC.

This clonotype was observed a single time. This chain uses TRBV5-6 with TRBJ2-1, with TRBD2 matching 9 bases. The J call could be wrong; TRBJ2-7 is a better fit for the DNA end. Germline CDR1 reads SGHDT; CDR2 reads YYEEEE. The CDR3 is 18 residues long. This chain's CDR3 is CASSLPPRAGGYAYEQYF. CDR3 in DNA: TGTGCCAGCAGCTTGCCCCCAAGGGCGGGAGGGTACGCCTACGAGCAGTACTTC.

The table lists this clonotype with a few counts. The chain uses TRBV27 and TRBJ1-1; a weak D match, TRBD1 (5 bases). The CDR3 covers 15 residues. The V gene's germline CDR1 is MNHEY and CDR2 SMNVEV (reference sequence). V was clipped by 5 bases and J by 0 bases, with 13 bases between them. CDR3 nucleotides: TGTGCCAGCAGTAGCTCCAGGGCGATGAACACTGAAGCTTTCTTT. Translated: CASSSSRAMNTEAFF.

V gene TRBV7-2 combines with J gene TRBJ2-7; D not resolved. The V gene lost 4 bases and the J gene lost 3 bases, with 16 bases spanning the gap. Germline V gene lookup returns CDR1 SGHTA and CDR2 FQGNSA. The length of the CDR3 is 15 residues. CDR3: CASSSDHNRYYEQYF. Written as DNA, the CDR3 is TGTGCCAGCAGCTCCGATCACAACAGATACTACGAGCAGTACTTC.

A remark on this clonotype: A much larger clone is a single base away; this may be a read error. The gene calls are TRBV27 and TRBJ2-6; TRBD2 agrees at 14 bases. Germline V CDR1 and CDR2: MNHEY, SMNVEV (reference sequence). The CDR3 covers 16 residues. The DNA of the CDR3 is TGTGCCGGCAGGGGACTAGCGGGAGCTGGGGCCAACGTCCTGACTTTC. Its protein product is CAGRGLAGAGANVLTF.

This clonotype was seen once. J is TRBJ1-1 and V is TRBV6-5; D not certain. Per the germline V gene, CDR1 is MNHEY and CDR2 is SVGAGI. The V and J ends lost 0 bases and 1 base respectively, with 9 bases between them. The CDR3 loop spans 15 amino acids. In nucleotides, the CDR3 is TGTGCCAGCAGTTACTCGTTTGCAGAGAACACTGAAGCTTTCTTT. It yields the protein CASSYSFAENTEAFF.

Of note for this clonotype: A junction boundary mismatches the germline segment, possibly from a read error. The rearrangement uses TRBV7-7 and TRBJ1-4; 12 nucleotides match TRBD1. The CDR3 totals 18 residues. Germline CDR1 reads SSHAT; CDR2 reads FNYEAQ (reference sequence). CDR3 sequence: CASSSGQGAVATNEKLFF. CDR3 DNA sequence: TGTGCTAGCAGCTCGGGACAGGGGGCGGTTGCAACTAATGAAAAACTGTTTTTT.

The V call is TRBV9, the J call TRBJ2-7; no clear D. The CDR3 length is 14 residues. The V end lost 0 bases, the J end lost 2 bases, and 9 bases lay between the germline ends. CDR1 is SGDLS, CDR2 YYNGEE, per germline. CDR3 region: CASSVGAETYEQYF. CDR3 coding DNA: TGTGCCAGCAGCGTAGGGGCAGAAACCTACGAGCAGTACTTC.

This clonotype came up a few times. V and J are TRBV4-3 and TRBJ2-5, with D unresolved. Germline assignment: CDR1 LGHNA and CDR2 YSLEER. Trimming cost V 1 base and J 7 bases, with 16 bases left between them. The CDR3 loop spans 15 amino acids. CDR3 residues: CASSQARAPSGTQYF. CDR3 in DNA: TGCGCCAGCAGCCAAGCCCGCGCGCCTTCAGGGACCCAGTACTTC.

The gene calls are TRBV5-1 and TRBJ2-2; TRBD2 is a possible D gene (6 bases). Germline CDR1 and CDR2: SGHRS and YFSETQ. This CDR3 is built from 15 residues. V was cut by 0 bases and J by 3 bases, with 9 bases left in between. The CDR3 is CASSLVGRDTGELFF. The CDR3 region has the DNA TGCGCCAGCAGCTTGGTCGGGAGAGACACCGGGGAGCTGTTTTTT.

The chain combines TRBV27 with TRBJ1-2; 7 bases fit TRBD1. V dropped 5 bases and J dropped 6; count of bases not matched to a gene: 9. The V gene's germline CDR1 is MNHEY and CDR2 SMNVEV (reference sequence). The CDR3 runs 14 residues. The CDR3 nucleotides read TGTGCCAGCAGTCCACGGACAGGCCTACATGGCTACACCTTC. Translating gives CASSPRTGLHGYTF.

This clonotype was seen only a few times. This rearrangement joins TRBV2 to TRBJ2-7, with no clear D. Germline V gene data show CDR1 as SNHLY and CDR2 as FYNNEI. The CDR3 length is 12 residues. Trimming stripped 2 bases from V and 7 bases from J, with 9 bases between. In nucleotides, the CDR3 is TGTGCCAGCAGTGAATTACCCCTTGAGCAGTACTTC. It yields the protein CASSELPLEQYF.

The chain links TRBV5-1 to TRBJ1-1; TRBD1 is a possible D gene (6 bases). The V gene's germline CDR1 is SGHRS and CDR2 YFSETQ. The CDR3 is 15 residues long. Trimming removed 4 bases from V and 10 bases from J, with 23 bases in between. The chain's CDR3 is CASSPSQNWGRGAFF. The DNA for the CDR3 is TGCGCCAGCAGCCCTAGCCAGAATTGGGGGCGTGGAGCTTTCTTT.

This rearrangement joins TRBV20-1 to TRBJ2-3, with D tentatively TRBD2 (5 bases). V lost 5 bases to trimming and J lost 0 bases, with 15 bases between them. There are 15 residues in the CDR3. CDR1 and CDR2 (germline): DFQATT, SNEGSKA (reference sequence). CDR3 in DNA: TGCAGTGCTCCACCGATTGGAGGAAGCACAGATACGCAGTATTTT. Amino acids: CSAPPIGGSTDTQYF.

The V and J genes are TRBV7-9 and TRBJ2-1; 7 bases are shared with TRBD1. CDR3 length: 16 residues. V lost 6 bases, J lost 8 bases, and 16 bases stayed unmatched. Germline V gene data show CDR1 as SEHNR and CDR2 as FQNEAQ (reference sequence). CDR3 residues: CASRSSGTAKSYEQFF. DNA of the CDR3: TGTGCCAGCAGGTCCTCCGGGACAGCCAAGAGTTATGAGCAGTTCTTC.

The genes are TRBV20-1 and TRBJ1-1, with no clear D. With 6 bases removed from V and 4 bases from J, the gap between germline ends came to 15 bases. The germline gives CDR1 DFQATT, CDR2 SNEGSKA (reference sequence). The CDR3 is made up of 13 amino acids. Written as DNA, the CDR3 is TGCAGTGCCCCCCGGGTCGGGATCACTGAAGCTTTCTTT. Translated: CSAPRVGITEAFF.

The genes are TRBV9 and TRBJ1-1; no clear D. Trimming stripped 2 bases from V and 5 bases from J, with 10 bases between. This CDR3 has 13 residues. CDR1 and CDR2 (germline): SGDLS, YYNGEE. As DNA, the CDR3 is TGTGCCAGCAGCGTTGGGTTTGGAACTGAAGCTTTCTTT. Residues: CASSVGFGTEAFF.

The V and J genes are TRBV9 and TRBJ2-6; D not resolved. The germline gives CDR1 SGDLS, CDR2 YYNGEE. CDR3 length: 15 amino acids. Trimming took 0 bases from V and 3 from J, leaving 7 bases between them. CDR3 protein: CASSVADFGANVLTF. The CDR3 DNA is TGTGCCAGCAGCGTAGCGGATTTTGGGGCCAACGTCCTGACTTTC.

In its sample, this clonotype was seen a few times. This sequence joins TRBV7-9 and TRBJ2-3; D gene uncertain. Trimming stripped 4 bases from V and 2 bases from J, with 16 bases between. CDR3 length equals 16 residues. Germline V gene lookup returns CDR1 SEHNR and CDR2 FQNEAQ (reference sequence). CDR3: CASSSPVALTTDTQYF. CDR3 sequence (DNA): TGTGCCAGCAGCTCCCCTGTGGCCCTTACCACAGATACGCAGTATTTT.

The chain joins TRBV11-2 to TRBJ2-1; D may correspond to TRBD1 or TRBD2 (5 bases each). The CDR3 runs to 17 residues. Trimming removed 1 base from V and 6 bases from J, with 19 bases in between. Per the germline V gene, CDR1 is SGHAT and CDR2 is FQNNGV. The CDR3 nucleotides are TGTGCCAGCAGCTTAGGGGTGTACGGGGCCGACCCCAATGAGCAGTTCTTC. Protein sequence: CASSLGVYGADPNEQFF.

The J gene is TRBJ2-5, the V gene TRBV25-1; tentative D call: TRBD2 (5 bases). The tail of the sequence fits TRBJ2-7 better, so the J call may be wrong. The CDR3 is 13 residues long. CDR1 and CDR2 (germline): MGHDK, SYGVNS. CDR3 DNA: TGTGCCAGCAGTCTGCTAGCAACTGGCGAGCAGTACTTC. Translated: CASSLLATGEQYF.

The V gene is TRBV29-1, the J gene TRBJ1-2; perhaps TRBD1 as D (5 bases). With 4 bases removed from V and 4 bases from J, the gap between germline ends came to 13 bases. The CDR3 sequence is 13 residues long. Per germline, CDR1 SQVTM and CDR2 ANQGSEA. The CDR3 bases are TGCAGCGTTGCGGGGCCTCTCCTCTATGGCTACACCTTC. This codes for CSVAGPLLYGYTF.

DNA for the CDR3: TGCAGCGTTGAAGCCGTGGCGAGCTCCTACAATGAGCAGTTCTTC. Protein product: CSVEAVASSYNEQFF. The rearrangement uses TRBV29-1 and TRBJ2-1; unclear D gene. In germline, CDR1 is SQVTM, CDR2 ANQGSEA. The CDR3 runs to 15 residues. V lost 1 base and J lost 0, with 10 bases in between.

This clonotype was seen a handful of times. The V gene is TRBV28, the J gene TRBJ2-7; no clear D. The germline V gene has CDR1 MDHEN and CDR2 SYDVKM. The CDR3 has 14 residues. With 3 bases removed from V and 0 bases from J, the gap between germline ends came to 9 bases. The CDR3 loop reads CASSFSTFSYEQYF. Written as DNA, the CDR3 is TGTGCCAGCAGTTTTTCAACCTTCTCCTACGAGCAGTACTTC.

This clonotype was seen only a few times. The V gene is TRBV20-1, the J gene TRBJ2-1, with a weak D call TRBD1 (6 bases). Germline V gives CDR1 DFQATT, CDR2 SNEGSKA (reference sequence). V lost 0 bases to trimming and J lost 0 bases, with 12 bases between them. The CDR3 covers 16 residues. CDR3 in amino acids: CSARDRGRGSYNEQFF. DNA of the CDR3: TGCAGTGCTAGAGATCGAGGCAGGGGCTCCTACAATGAGCAGTTCTTC.

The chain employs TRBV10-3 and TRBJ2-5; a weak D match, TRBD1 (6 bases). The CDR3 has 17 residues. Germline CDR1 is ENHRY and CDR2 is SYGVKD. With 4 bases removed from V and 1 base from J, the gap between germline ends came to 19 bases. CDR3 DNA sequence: TGTGCCATCAGTGGGAGGCAGCAGGGGACGCCCCAAGAGACCCAGTACTTC. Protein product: CAISGRQQGTPQETQYF.

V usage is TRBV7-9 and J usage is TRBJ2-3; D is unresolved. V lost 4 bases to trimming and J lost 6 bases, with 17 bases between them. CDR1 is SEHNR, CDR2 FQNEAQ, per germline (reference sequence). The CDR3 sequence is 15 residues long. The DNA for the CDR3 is TGTGCCAGCAGCTCTAAAGGGATAGCTTGGGATACGCAGTATTTT. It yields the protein CASSSKGIAWDTQYF.